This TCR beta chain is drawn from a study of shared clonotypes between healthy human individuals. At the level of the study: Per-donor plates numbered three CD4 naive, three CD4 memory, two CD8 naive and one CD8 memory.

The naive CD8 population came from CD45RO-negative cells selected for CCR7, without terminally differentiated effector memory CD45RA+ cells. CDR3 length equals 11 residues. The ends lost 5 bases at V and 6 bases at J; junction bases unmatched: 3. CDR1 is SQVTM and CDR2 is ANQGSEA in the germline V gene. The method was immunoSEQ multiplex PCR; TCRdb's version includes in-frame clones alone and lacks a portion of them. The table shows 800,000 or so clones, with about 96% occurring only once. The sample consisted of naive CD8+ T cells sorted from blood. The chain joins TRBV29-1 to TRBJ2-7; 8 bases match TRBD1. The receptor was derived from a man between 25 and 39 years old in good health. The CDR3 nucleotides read TGCAGCGTTCTACAGGGGGGCGAGCAGTACTTC. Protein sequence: CSVLQGGEQYF.